What follows are 21 T cell receptor beta chains derived from one specimen sequenced in a study of CD8 T cells in Susac syndrome. A quantity of about 0.5 to 1 ug RNA underwent reverse transcription using random hexamers. TCRdb processed the immunoSEQ multiplex PCR reads anew with MiXCR; each CDR3 protein has one entry. The sample comprises more than 150,000 distinct CDR3 sequences, about 94% of which are singletons, and around 0.21% rests with the top ten. Sequencing used CD8+ T cells from PBMCs. These receptors were obtained from a human donor with multiple sclerosis.

The chain joins TRBV27 to TRBJ2-1; 8 bases fit TRBD2. Looked up from germline, CDR1 is MNHEY and CDR2 is SMNVEV (reference sequence). J was trimmed by 9 bases and V by 6 bases; bases with no gene match: 7. The CDR3 is 13 amino acids. CDR3 loop: CASSPSGGSEQFF. The CDR3, as DNA: TGTGCCAGCAGCCCCTCGGGAGGGAGTGAGCAGTTCTTC.

The V call is TRBV23-1, the J call TRBJ2-7; unclear D gene. TRBV23-1 is an open reading frame, and its role is uncertain. V was cut by 0 bases and J by 2 bases, with 11 bases left in between. CDR3 length: 15 residues. CDR3 sequence: CASSQSRSLPYEQYF. The CDR3 DNA is TGCGCCAGCAGTCAATCTAGGAGTCTCCCCTACGAGCAGTACTTC.

V is TRBV3-1 and J is TRBJ2-4; TRBD2 is a possible D gene (5 bases). CDR1 is LGHDT, CDR2 YNNKEL, per germline (reference sequence). This CDR3 comprises 14 residues. Trimming took off 0 bases at V and 6 bases at J, with 9 bases between the two ends. The CDR3 protein is CASSQDGEINIQYF. The CDR3 DNA reads as TGTGCCAGCAGCCAAGATGGGGAGATAAACATTCAGTACTTC. The whole variable domain, filled in from reference TRBV3-1 and TRBJ2-4, reads DTAVSQTPKYLVTQMGNDKSIKCEQNLGHDTMYWYKQDSKKFLKIMFSYNNKELIINETVPNRFSPKSPDKAHLNLHINSLELGDSAVYFCASSQDGEINIQYFGAGTRLSVL.

CDR3 DNA: TGTGCCAGCAGTTTTCCCTATCAGCCCCAGCATTTT. It translates to CASSFPYQPQHF. J is TRBJ1-5 and V is TRBV12-3 or TRBV12-4, with D uncertain. The CDR3 totals 12 residues. V lost 3 bases and J lost 5, with 5 bases in between.

The rearrangement links TRBV7-8 to TRBJ1-2, with 9 bases fitting TRBD1. CDR3 length: 17 amino acids. Germline assignment: CDR1 SGHVS and CDR2 FQNEAQ. V lost 8 bases, J lost 5 bases, and 18 bases stayed unmatched. CDR3 protein: CASGKQGAQGWKYGYTF. In DNA form, the CDR3 reads TGTGCCAGCGGAAAACAGGGGGCGCAGGGTTGGAAGTATGGCTACACCTTC.

V and J are TRBV28 and TRBJ2-5; 12 bases are a match to TRBD2. The germline gives CDR1 MDHEN, CDR2 SYDVKM. V trimming: 7 bases; J trimming: 5 bases; junction bases outside the gene matches: 11. The CDR3 consists of 16 residues. In DNA form, the CDR3 reads TGTGCCAGCAACGACCTGACTAGCGGGGGTCGGGAGACCCAGTACTTC. It yields the protein CASNDLTSGGRETQYF.

This rearrangement joins TRBV13 to TRBJ1-1, with 7 bases lining up with TRBD1. The J segment lost 1 base and the V segment lost 5 bases, leaving 7 bases of the junction unmatched. Germline V gene sequence: CDR1 PRHDT, CDR2 FYEKMQ (reference sequence). This CDR3 has 15 residues. CDR3 region: CASSTTGQANTEAFF. Here the CDR3 DNA reads TGTGCCAGCAGCACTACCGGACAGGCGAACACTGAAGCTTTCTTT.

This sequence joins TRBV10-3 and TRBJ2-3; D gene uncertain. The CDR3 is 13 amino acids. Germline-derived CDR1 and CDR2 are ENHRY and SYGVKD. The germline V and J ends were trimmed by 6 bases and 1 base, with 8 bases remaining between them. The CDR3 sequence: CAIRDTGTDTQYF. DNA of the CDR3: TGTGCCATCAGGGATACAGGCACAGATACGCAGTATTTT.

J is TRBJ2-3 and V is TRBV3-1; perhaps D is TRBD1 or TRBD2 (5 bases each). The CDR3 contains 16 residues. Between the trimmed V and J ends, which lost 3 bases and 6 bases, there was a span of 19 bases. The germline CDR1 and CDR2 sequences are LGHDT and YNNKEL (reference sequence). DNA of the CDR3: TGTGCCAGCAGCCACCTAAGGGGTCCTAGCTGGGATACGCAGTATTTT. Translated, it gives CASSHLRGPSWDTQYF.

This clonotype has only one observation. The chain employs TRBV9 and TRBJ2-7, with a tentative D call TRBD1 (6 bases). The V gene's germline CDR1 is SGDLS and CDR2 YYNGEE. The CDR3 is 14 amino acids. V was cut by 3 bases and J by 5 bases, with 15 bases left in between. In nucleotides, the CDR3 is TGTGCCAGCAGCGGGCGACAGGCCTCGGACGAGCAGTACTTC. Residues: CASSGRQASDEQYF.

The CDR3, as DNA: TGTGCCTGGAGCCTGATGGACAGGGGGGATCAGCCCCAGCATTTT. Protein sequence: CAWSLMDRGDQPQHF. J is TRBJ1-5 and V is TRBV30, with 10 bases identical to TRBD1. CDR1 and CDR2 from the germline V gene are GTSNPN and SVGIG (reference sequence). The CDR3 is 15 amino acids. V trimming: 3 bases; J trimming: 5 bases; junction bases outside the gene matches: 7.

This chain links TRBV13 with TRBJ2-2; the D gene is possibly TRBD1 (6 bases). V lost 5 bases and J lost 6, with 7 bases in between. Germline loops: CDR1 PRHDT, CDR2 FYEKMQ (reference sequence). The CDR3 runs to 12 residues. CDR3 amino acids: CASSEGAGELFF. CDR3 DNA: TGTGCCAGCAGCGAGGGGGCCGGGGAGCTGTTTTTT.

CDR3 loop: CASRPQDGVSPLHF. Written as DNA, the CDR3 is TGTGCCAGCAGACCCCAAGACGGTGTTTCACCCCTCCACTTT. The rearrangement links TRBV7-9 to TRBJ1-6; D remains unclear. Germline CDR1 is SEHNR and CDR2 is FQNEAQ (reference sequence). With 6 bases removed from V and 9 bases from J, the gap between germline ends came to 15 bases. The CDR3 loop spans 14 amino acids.

The chain joins TRBV18 to TRBJ2-1; TRBD2 might be the D (5 bases). CDR1 and CDR2 (germline): KGHSH, LQKENI. Trimming removed 2 bases at V and 10 bases at J, with 9 bases between. CDR3 length equals 12 residues. CDR3 DNA sequence: TGTGCCAGCTCACCAGTTCGAGGGGAGCAGTTCTTC. Its translation is CASSPVRGEQFF. Drawing the rest from reference TRBV18 and TRBJ2-1, the complete variable domain is NAGVMQNPRHLVRRRGQEARLRCSPMKGHSHVYWYRQLPEEGLKFMVYLQKENIIDESGMPKERFSAEFPKEGPSILRIQQVVRGDSAAYFCASSPVRGEQFFGPGTRLTVL.

This clonotype appeared a single time. J is TRBJ2-2 and V is TRBV7-2, with 8 bases identical to TRBD1. Losses at the gene ends were 2 bases for V and 4 bases for J; bases not matched to a gene: 6. CDR3 length equals 16 residues. CDR1 is SGHTA, CDR2 FQGNSA, per germline. CDR3: CASSLWTGRVTGELFF. CDR3 nucleotides: TGTGCCAGCAGCTTATGGACAGGGCGCGTCACCGGGGAGCTGTTTTTT.

The V call is TRBV28, the J call TRBJ2-7; D unclear. The germline V gene has CDR1 MDHEN and CDR2 SYDVKM. Between the trimmed V and J ends, which lost 2 bases and 0 bases, there was a span of 5 bases. The CDR3 has 13 residues. The CDR3 here is CASSLQISYEQYF. In DNA form, the CDR3 reads TGTGCCAGCAGTTTACAGATCTCCTACGAGCAGTACTTC.

The V call is TRBV20-1, the J call TRBJ2-5; tentatively, D is TRBD1 (6 bases). The germline V gene encodes CDR1 DFQATT and CDR2 SNEGSKA (reference sequence). This CDR3 contains 13 residues. V dropped 0 bases and J dropped 5 bases, with 10 bases sitting between them. CDR3 bases: TGCAGTGCTAGAGATCAGGGGATCGAGACCCAGTACTTC. The encoded protein is CSARDQGIETQYF.

The chain recombines TRBV7-9 with TRBJ1-5, with D hard to call. From germline, CDR1 is SEHNR and CDR2 FQNEAQ (reference sequence). V was trimmed by 4 bases and J by 5 bases, leaving 12 bases between them. CDR3 length: 14 residues. CDR3 region: CASSSTGGDQPQHF. CDR3 bases: TGTGCCAGCAGCTCGACGGGAGGCGATCAGCCCCAGCATTTT.

The gene calls are TRBV6-2 or TRBV6-3 and TRBJ1-1, with 7 bases fitting TRBD1. The CDR3 sequence is 14 residues long. Germline lookup yields CDR1 MNHEY and CDR2 SVGEGT. After removal of 6 bases from V and 3 bases from J, the junction contained 7 bases not matched to a gene. The CDR3 reads CASSTQGHYTEAFF. The DNA of the CDR3 is TGTGCCAGCAGCACACAGGGGCATTACACTGAAGCTTTCTTT.

CDR3 in amino acids: CASSLFLAGQPTDTQYF. The CDR3 DNA sequence: TGTGCCAGCAGTTTATTTCTAGCGGGCCAACCCACAGATACGCAGTATTTT. The chain combines TRBV27 with TRBJ2-3; 8 bases align to TRBD2. The length of the CDR3 is 17 residues. The germline CDR1 and CDR2 sequences are MNHEY and SMNVEV (reference sequence). The V and J ends lost 1 base and 2 bases, in that order; junction bases with no gene match: 8.

The V and J genes are TRBV2 and TRBJ1-2; the D is unclear. Trimming took off 2 bases at V and 2 bases at J, with 12 bases between the two ends. Per the germline V gene, CDR1 is SNHLY and CDR2 is FYNNEI. The CDR3 length is 15 residues. In DNA form, the CDR3 reads TGTGCCAGCAGTGAAAGGTCCAGGAAGAACTATGGCTACACCTTC. Protein sequence: CASSERSRKNYGYTF.